The 16 T cell receptor beta chains below come from one sample, sequenced in a study of metastatic and nonmetastatic thyroid tumors. Patients underwent thyroid surgery, and none had received any treatment before it. TCRdb reprocessed the PCR reads using MiXCR. This sample has tens of thousands of clones, with roughly 15% found just once. Material: blood. These receptors were taken from a female donor with papillary thyroid cancer or a benign thyroid nodule (not recorded which). Some clones in this sample may be carry-over from other donors' samples.

This clone was recorded many times. This chain uses TRBV11-1 with TRBJ1-2, with D possibly TRBD1 on 5 matching bases. CDR1 is SGHAT, CDR2 FQDESV, per germline (reference sequence). This CDR3 has 16 amino acids. V was cut by 0 bases and J by 5 bases, with 16 bases left in between. CDR3 sequence (DNA): TGTGCCAGCAGCTTAGCGCAGTCAGGGCCCTGGTATGGCTACACCTTC. It translates to CASSLAQSGPWYGYTF.

This clone was seen many times. V is TRBV20-1 and J is TRBJ2-2; D not certain. The germline V gene encodes CDR1 DFQATT and CDR2 SNEGSKA (reference sequence). The CDR3 has 12 amino acids. V lost 4 bases to trimming and J lost 4 bases, with 7 bases between them. The CDR3 region has the DNA TGCAGTGCTATCATTCCCACCGGGGAGCTGTTTTTT. Translated, it gives CSAIIPTGELFF.

Ten or more counts support this clone. The DNA for the CDR3 is TGCAGTGCTGGAGGCACCTACGAGCAGTACTTC. This translates into CSAGGTYEQYF. This chain uses TRBV20-1 with TRBJ2-7, with D perhaps TRBD2 (5 bases). The CDR3 has 11 amino acids. Germline V gene sequence: CDR1 DFQATT, CDR2 SNEGSKA (reference sequence). V lost 5 bases and J lost 2, with 7 bases in between.

This clone was detected many times. The V call is TRBV29-1, the J call TRBJ2-4; D tentatively fits TRBD1 or TRBD2 (6 bases each). Germline V gene sequence: CDR1 SQVTM, CDR2 ANQGSEA. The germline V and J ends were trimmed by 7 bases and 3 bases, with 16 bases remaining between them. The CDR3 runs 14 residues. This CDR3 is CSAGGGRDKNIQYF. For the CDR3, the DNA is TGCAGCGCTGGAGGGGGGCGAGACAAAAACATTCAGTACTTC.

This clone was seen ten or more times. The V and J genes are TRBV5-1 and TRBJ2-7; D possibly matches TRBD1 or TRBD2 (5 bases each). Germline-derived CDR1 and CDR2 are SGHRS and YFSETQ. V was cut by 4 bases and J by 2 bases, with 16 bases left in between. CDR3 length: 15 residues. The CDR3 protein is CASSTLRDPTYEQYF. The DNA for the CDR3 is TGCGCCAGCAGCACACTCCGGGACCCCACCTACGAGCAGTACTTC. The variable domain in full, with the rest retrieved from reference TRBV5-1 and TRBJ2-7, is KAGVTQTPRYLIKTRGQQVTLSCSPISGHRSVSWYQQTPGQGLQFLFEYFSETQRNKGNFPGRFSGRQFSNSRSEMNVSTLELGDSALYLCASSTLRDPTYEQYFGPGTRLTVT.

In its sample, this clone was seen many times. The chain is built from TRBV6-1 and TRBJ1-5, with D possibly being TRBD1 (5 bases). The CDR3 length is 13 residues. The germline V gene encodes CDR1 MNHNS and CDR2 SASEGT. V gave up 3 bases and J gave up 6 bases, with 9 bases separating them. The CDR3 coding sequence is TGTGCCAGCAGTGATGGTGGGGGTCAGCCCCAGCATTTT. This codes for CASSDGGGQPQHF.

This clone was picked up many times. The CDR3 region has the DNA TGTGCCAGCAGTGACTATAGAGGAGGGATCAATCAGCCCCAGCATTTT. It is translated as CASSDYRGGINQPQHF. This sequence joins TRBV2 and TRBJ1-5; unclear D gene. From germline, CDR1 is SNHLY and CDR2 FYNNEI. CDR3 length equals 16 residues. Trimming removed 3 bases at V and 3 bases at J, with 15 bases between.

This clone was seen ten or more times. This chain connects TRBV19 to TRBJ2-1; TRBD1 matches 7 bases. This CDR3 comprises 15 residues. Germline trimming cut 5 bases from V and 5 bases from J; bases unmatched to any gene: 9. The V gene's germline CDR1 is LNHDA and CDR2 SQIVND (reference sequence). The CDR3 region is CASSSHGTANNEQFF. Written as DNA, the CDR3 is TGTGCCAGTAGTTCACATGGGACAGCCAACAATGAGCAGTTCTTC.

This clone has ten or more counts. V is TRBV9 and J is TRBJ1-2, with unresolved D. CDR3 length: 16 residues. Per germline, CDR1 SGDLS and CDR2 YYNGEE. Trimming took off 0 bases at V and 2 bases at J, with 14 bases between the two ends. The CDR3 spells CASSVGRSQRNYGYTF. DNA of the CDR3: TGTGCCAGCAGCGTAGGCAGGTCCCAGAGGAACTATGGCTACACCTTC.

In its sample, this clone was seen many times. A much more abundant neighbour one base away suggests this may be a read error. V and J are TRBV6-1 and TRBJ2-7, with TRBD1 matching over 11 bases. The CDR3 loop spans 13 amino acids. Germline V gene data show CDR1 as MNHNS and CDR2 as SASEGT. CDR3 bases: TGTGCCAGCAGGGACAGGGGGCCGTACGAGCAGTGCTTC. Protein product: CASRDRGPYEQCF.

This clone was picked up many times. This sequence may be a read error, since a much larger clone differs from it by one base. The CDR3 loop is CASSFPRDGGDEQFF. Written as DNA, the CDR3 is TGTGCCAGCAGCTTCCCCCGGGACGGGGGTGATGAGCAGTTCTTC. The rearrangement joins TRBV27 to TRBJ2-1, with D possibly matching TRBD2 (6 bases). Germline CDR1 and CDR2: MNHEY and SMNVEV (reference sequence). V lost 6 bases and J lost 8, with 20 bases in between. There are 15 residues in the CDR3.

Many counts were recorded for this clone. The chain has TRBV7-8 and TRBJ2-1, with D tentatively TRBD1 or TRBD2 (5 bases each). CDR1 and CDR2 (germline): SGHVS, FQNEAQ. CDR3 length equals 14 residues. Trimming took 5 bases from V and 9 from J, leaving 17 bases between them. Here the CDR3 DNA reads TGTGCCAGCAGCCCAGGGACCGCCCAAGGTGAGCAGTTCTTC. This gives the protein CASSPGTAQGEQFF.

This clone appeared many times. The same CDR3 arises from other DNA sequences in this sample as well. V usage is TRBV7-9 and J usage is TRBJ1-5, with D perhaps TRBD1 (5 bases). CDR3 length: 13 residues. The germline V and J ends were trimmed by 5 bases and 9 bases, with 14 bases remaining between them. Per germline, CDR1 SEHNR and CDR2 FQNEAQ (reference sequence). The CDR3 DNA follows: TGTGCCAGCAGCCCATCCCTTACAGGGCCCCAGCATTTT. It codes for CASSPSLTGPQHF.

This clone was counted ten times or more. This chain connects TRBV6-1 to TRBJ2-7; D gene uncertain. Trimming removed 2 bases from V and 4 bases from J, with 15 bases in between. The CDR3 is 15 amino acids. CDR1 MNHNS and CDR2 SASEGT come from the germline V gene. The CDR3 region has the DNA TGTGCCAGCAGTGAAAATAGCCTACCTCTTTACGAGCAGTACTTC. Residues: CASSENSLPLYEQYF.

This clone was seen ten or more times. J is TRBJ2-7 and V is TRBV28; D might be TRBD1 (6 bases). The length of the CDR3 is 14 residues. Per germline, CDR1 MDHEN and CDR2 SYDVKM. V lost 6 bases to trimming and J lost 6 bases, with 18 bases between them. The CDR3 reads CASSVNTQGREQYF. CDR3 in DNA: TGTGCCAGCAGCGTAAACACACAGGGTCGCGAGCAGTACTTC.

This clone has at least ten counts. This same CDR3 is encoded by further DNA sequences in the sample. V usage is TRBV12-3 or TRBV12-4 and J usage is TRBJ1-1, with unresolved D. CDR3 size: 12 residues. Trimming removed 5 bases at V and 6 bases at J, with 10 bases between. In nucleotides, the CDR3 is TGTGCCAGCAGTCCACCAAGCCCTGAAGCTTTCTTT. Its translation is CASSPPSPEAFF.